This TCR beta chain appears in the sequencing data of a study of shared clonotypes between healthy human individuals. Using immunoSEQ multiplex PCR, the repertoire was profiled, and TCRdb retains in-frame clones only, with some absent. The sample includes roughly 2.2 million clones, around 93% of them seen just once. Germline V gene sequence: CDR1 MDHEN, CDR2 SYDVKM. Trimming cost V 3 bases and J 4 bases, with 12 bases left between them. CDR3 length: 14 residues. Findings and limits, study-wide: For naive CD4 cells, around 5% of clonotypes were shared across a handful of donors.

This clone was seen once. Its antigen is not known. Sequenced: naive CD4+ T cells from PBMCs. The subset denotes: CD45RA+ positively selected. The chain links TRBV28 to TRBJ1-1, with a tentative D call TRBD1 (6 bases). The TCR comes from a young man in good health. Some clones in this sample may be carry-over from other donors' samples. The CDR3 reads CASSFRDKGTEAFF. CDR3 nucleotides: TGTGCCAGCAGTTTCCGGGACAAGGGCACTGAAGCTTTCTTT.